This T cell receptor (beta chain) was profiled in a study of cytomegalovirus exposure and HLA in healthy donors. About the study: Earlier, 110 million or so unique TCR beta sequences were recovered from around 200 million T cells by an analysis.

Note on this clone: The antigen remains undetermined.

Study-level results: CMV antigen specificity of a few CMV-associated chains was confirmed in vitro. Rarity characterized most TCR sequences, yet some public TCRs appeared in many donors. Most TCR beta V segments were productive about 87% or about 30% of the time in an earlier analysis.

V dropped 3 bases and J dropped 3; count of bases not matched to a gene: 8. CDR1 MDHEN and CDR2 SYDVKM come from the germline V gene. This CDR3 has 16 residues. The PCR contained 60 Vbeta and 13 Jbeta primers. The table came from immunoSEQ multiplex PCR; TCRdb's copy has only in-frame clones and leaves some out. The table has over 80,000 clones, around 74% seen once; the top ten hold over 12%. The clonotype was recovered from a woman in her 70s in good health and CMV-seropositive. The chain joins TRBV28 to TRBJ1-5, with 7 bases that match TRBD1. Material: PBMCs. CDR3 DNA: TGTGCCAGCAGTTTGAGTAGACAGGGTGACAATCAGCCCCAGCATTTT. Its protein product is CASSLSRQGDNQPQHF.